Below, 22 T cell receptor beta chains from the same sample are listed, as sequenced in a study of blood T cell repertoires in COVID-19. Assay used: immunoSEQ multiplex PCR; TCRdb lists only in-frame clones, some missing. The data show 200,000 to 300,000 clones, 85% to 90% seen once. Input material: peripheral blood. These receptor sequences come from a man aged 55 to 70 with acute or convalescent COVID-19.

V is TRBV7-6 and J is TRBJ1-1, with 11 bases that match TRBD1. Germline CDR1 and CDR2: SGHVS and FNYEAQ. This CDR3 comprises 15 residues. V trimming: 5 bases; J trimming: 4 bases; junction bases outside the gene matches: 6. The chain's CDR3 is CASSQGDRGITEAFF. In DNA form, the CDR3 reads TGTGCCAGCAGCCAGGGGGACAGGGGGATCACTGAAGCTTTCTTT.

The chain employs TRBV3-1 (or the pseudogene TRBV3-2) and TRBJ2-7; D may be TRBD2 (5 bases). Trimming cost V 5 bases and J 3 bases, with 17 bases left between them. The CDR3 extends over 15 amino acids. The germline V gene encodes CDR1 LGHDT and CDR2 YNNKEL (reference sequence). The CDR3 loop is CASSFGLGLGYEQYF. CDR3 in DNA: TGTGCCAGCAGCTTCGGGCTCGGACTTGGCTACGAGCAGTACTTC.

The chain combines TRBV28 with TRBJ1-1, with D possibly being TRBD1 (6 bases). Between the trimmed V and J ends, which lost 4 bases and 6 bases, there was a span of 21 bases. This CDR3 contains 16 residues. Germline CDR1 reads MDHEN; CDR2 reads SYDVKM. The CDR3 nucleotides read TGTGCCAGCAGTTCTCCCTCACAGGGTAGGACTTCTGAAGCTTTCTTT. Translating gives CASSSPSQGRTSEAFF.

This rearrangement joins TRBV25-1 to TRBJ1-1, with TRBD1 matching 10 bases. Losses at the gene ends were 7 bases for V and 4 bases for J; bases not matched to a gene: 3. This CDR3 is 13 amino acids long. Germline CDR1 reads MGHDK; CDR2 reads SYGVNS. Here the CDR3 DNA reads TGTGCCAGCAAGACAGGGGGCTTCACTGAAGCTTTCTTT. The encoded protein is CASKTGGFTEAFF.

This clone was detected only a few times. The J gene is TRBJ1-5, the V gene TRBV2; D call uncertain. Germline CDR1 and CDR2: SNHLY and FYNNEI. Trimming removed 7 bases from V and 7 bases from J, with 14 bases in between. The CDR3 extends over 13 amino acids. CDR3 protein: CASTGSERQPQHF. CDR3 coding DNA: TGTGCCAGCACTGGGAGTGAAAGGCAGCCCCAGCATTTT.

This chain uses TRBV28 with TRBJ1-2; D may be TRBD1 (5 bases). V shed 6 bases and J shed 0 bases, with 14 bases lying between them. Germline V gives CDR1 MDHEN, CDR2 SYDVKM. The CDR3 is 15 amino acids. Here the CDR3 reads CASRPQETSNYGYTF. As DNA, the CDR3 is TGTGCCAGCAGACCACAGGAGACCTCTAACTATGGCTACACCTTC.

CDR3 sequence (DNA): TGTGCCAGCAGCCTTGTGTGGGGCGCCCCCACTGAAGCTTTCTTT. Its translation is CASSLVWGAPTEAFF. This chain connects TRBV11-2 to TRBJ1-1; possible D gene TRBD1, 5 bases. Germline loops: CDR1 SGHAT, CDR2 FQNNGV. This CDR3 is 15 amino acids long. The V and J ends lost 5 bases and 4 bases respectively, with 17 bases between them.

The chain has TRBV6-4 and TRBJ2-1; the D gene is possibly TRBD2 (6 bases). Trimming took 0 bases from V and 3 from J, leaving 6 bases between them. Germline V gene data show CDR1 as MRHNA and CDR2 as SNTAGT. The CDR3 consists of 14 residues. The CDR3 nucleotides read TGTGCCAGCAGTGACTCGGGGGGCTACAATGAGCAGTTCTTC. Translation gives CASSDSGGYNEQFF.

The chain is built from TRBV15 and TRBJ1-1; D is unclear. From germline, CDR1 is LNHNV and CDR2 YYDKDF (reference sequence). This CDR3 region has 16 residues. The V gene lost 0 bases and the J gene lost 0 bases, with 11 bases spanning the gap. The CDR3 DNA reads as TGTGCCACCAGCAGAGATCGTAGTGTTCTGAACACTGAAGCTTTCTTT. Translation: CATSRDRSVLNTEAFF.

The chain employs TRBV5-1 and TRBJ2-1; 12 bases are a match to TRBD2. The CDR3 has 15 residues. CDR1 SGHRS and CDR2 YFSETQ come from the germline V gene. J gave up 4 bases and V 5 bases, and 4 bases lay outside the gene matches. The CDR3 nucleotides read TGCGCCAGCAGTCGGACTAGCGGGACATACAATGAGCAGTTCTTC. Translating it yields CASSRTSGTYNEQFF. The whole variable domain, remainder taken from reference TRBV5-1 and TRBJ2-1, is KAGVTQTPRYLIKTRGQQVTLSCSPISGHRSVSWYQQTPGQGLQFLFEYFSETQRNKGNFPGRFSGRQFSNSRSEMNVSTLELGDSALYLCASSRTSGTYNEQFFGPGTRLTVL.

The chain employs TRBV5-4 and TRBJ2-3; the D gene is possibly TRBD1 (7 bases). Per the germline V gene, CDR1 is SGHNT and CDR2 is YYREEE (reference sequence). The CDR3 consists of 16 residues. V gave up 4 bases and J gave up 2 bases, with 17 bases separating them. DNA of the CDR3: TGTGCCAGCAGCACGGGCGGGGACAGCCCCACAGATACGCAGTATTTT. This translates into CASSTGGDSPTDTQYF.

This rearrangement joins TRBV29-1 to TRBJ2-5; D is uncertain. There are 12 residues in the CDR3. V lost 4 bases and J 1 base, leaving 7 bases between the germline ends. Looked up from germline, CDR1 is SQVTM and CDR2 is ANQGSEA. CDR3 sequence reads: CSVAHTQETQYF. DNA of the CDR3: TGCAGCGTTGCTCACACCCAAGAGACCCAGTACTTC.

In the case of this clone: Germline and junction disagree at one end, which may indicate a read error. The J gene is TRBJ2-7, the V gene TRBV7-7, with TRBD2 identical over 13 bases. This CDR3 region has 15 residues. Germline CDR1 and CDR2: SSHAT and FNYEAQ (reference sequence). The CDR3 loop is CASSSGLAGVYEQYF. The CDR3 bases are TGTGCTAGCAGCTCCGGACTAGCGGGAGTTTACGAGCAGTACTTC. Variable domain in full (rest from reference TRBV7-7 and TRBJ2-7): GAGVSQSPRYKVTKRGQDVTLRCDPISSHATLYWYQQALGQGPEFLTYFNYEAQPDKSGLPSDRFSAERPEGSISTLTIQRTEQRDSAMYRCASSSGLAGVYEQYFGPGTRLTVT.

The V call is TRBV20-1, the J call TRBJ1-2; 8 positions agree with TRBD1. The germline CDR1 and CDR2 sequences are DFQATT and SNEGSKA (reference sequence). CDR3 length: 11 amino acids. The CDR3: CQLDRDHGYTF. CDR3 coding DNA: TGCCAACTGGACAGGGATCATGGCTACACCTTC.

The CDR3 DNA reads as TGTGCCAGCAGCCACCGGGAAGGTAGGGCAGATACGCAGTATTTT. It codes for CASSHREGRADTQYF. The chain has TRBV11-3 and TRBJ2-3; D might be TRBD2 (5 bases). The CDR3 consists of 15 residues. CDR1 and CDR2 from the germline V gene are SGHNT and YENEEA. The V end lost 5 bases, the J end lost 4 bases, and 16 bases lay between the germline ends.

The CDR3 DNA is TGTGCCAGCTCACCCGCCCGTCCCTCTATAGCGGCCGGCTACGAGCAGTACTTC. It codes for CASSPARPSIAAGYEQYF. The chain combines TRBV18 with TRBJ2-7; the D gene is possibly TRBD2 (6 bases). This CDR3 comprises 18 residues. V was shortened by 3 bases and J by 3 bases, with 24 bases between the two germline ends. Germline assignment: CDR1 KGHSH and CDR2 LQKENI.

Here the CDR3 DNA reads TGCAGCGTTGGGGGGACTGGCGGCTACACCTTC. Its translation is CSVGGTGGYTF. The chain recombines TRBV29-1 with TRBJ1-2, with a possible D match to TRBD1 (5 bases). This CDR3 has 11 residues. Germline V CDR1 and CDR2: SQVTM, ANQGSEA. The V end was cut by 4 bases, the J end by 8 bases, with 11 bases between.

The rearrangement uses TRBV15 and TRBJ2-1, with 13 bases lining up with TRBD2. Germline V CDR1 and CDR2: LNHNV, YYDKDF (reference sequence). The CDR3 spans 17 residues. The J segment lost 9 bases and the V segment lost 1 base, leaving 9 bases of the junction unmatched. CDR3 sequence reads: CATSRGRLAGGLGEQFF. The CDR3 bases are TGTGCCACCAGCAGAGGCCGACTAGCGGGAGGACTCGGTGAGCAGTTCTTC.

V usage is TRBV28 and J usage is TRBJ1-3, with 9 bases aligning to TRBD1. Germline V CDR1 and CDR2: MDHEN, SYDVKM. This CDR3 has 17 amino acids. V lost 1 base to trimming and J lost 4 bases; unmatched junction nucleotides: 8. CDR3 amino acids: CASSLFRTGVAGNTIYF. The CDR3 bases are TGTGCCAGCAGTTTATTCAGGACAGGGGTGGCGGGAAACACCATATATTTT.

The V and J genes are TRBV9 and TRBJ1-3; D call uncertain. Trimming pared 1 base from V and 8 bases from J, leaving 13 bases between. CDR1 is SGDLS and CDR2 is YYNGEE in the germline V gene. The CDR3 runs to 14 residues. The CDR3 spells CASSVRGLGDTIYF. CDR3 in DNA: TGTGCCAGCAGCGTACGGGGTCTGGGTGACACCATATATTTT.

The gene calls are TRBV7-8 and TRBJ2-7; 8 positions match TRBD1. The germline V gene encodes CDR1 SGHVS and CDR2 FQNEAQ. This CDR3 region has 13 residues. Losses at the gene ends were 3 bases for V and 5 bases for J; bases not matched to a gene: 3. The chain's CDR3 is CASSLDREDEQYF. In DNA form, the CDR3 reads TGTGCCAGCAGCTTGGACAGGGAGGACGAGCAGTACTTC.

This chain links TRBV30 with TRBJ2-3, with TRBD2 identical over 11 bases. Germline CDR1 reads GTSNPN; CDR2 reads SVGIG (reference sequence). The J segment lost 5 bases and the V segment lost 0 bases, leaving 13 bases of the junction unmatched. The CDR3 loop spans 18 amino acids. In DNA form, the CDR3 reads TGTGCCTGGAGTGTTCCTCCGGGACGAGGACTAGCGGGAGATACGCAGTATTTT. This encodes CAWSVPPGRGLAGDTQYF.